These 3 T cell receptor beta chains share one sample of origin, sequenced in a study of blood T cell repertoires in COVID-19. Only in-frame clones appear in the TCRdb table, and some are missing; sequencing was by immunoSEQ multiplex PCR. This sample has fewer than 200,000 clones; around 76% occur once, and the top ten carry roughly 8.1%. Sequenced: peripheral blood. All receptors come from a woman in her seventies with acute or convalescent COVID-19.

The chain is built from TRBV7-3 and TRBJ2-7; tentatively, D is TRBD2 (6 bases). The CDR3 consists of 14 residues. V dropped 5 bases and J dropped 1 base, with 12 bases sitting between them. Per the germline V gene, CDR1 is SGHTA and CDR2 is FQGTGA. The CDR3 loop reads CASSPAAGSYEQYF. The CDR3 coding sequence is TGTGCCAGCAGCCCCGCTGCGGGGTCCTACGAGCAGTACTTC.

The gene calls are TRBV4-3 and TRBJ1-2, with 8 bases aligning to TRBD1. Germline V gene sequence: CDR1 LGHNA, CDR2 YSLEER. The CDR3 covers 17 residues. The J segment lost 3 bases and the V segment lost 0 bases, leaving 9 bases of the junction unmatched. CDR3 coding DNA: TGCGCCAGCAGCCAAGATAGGCGTGGACAGGGCGACTATGGCTACACCTTC. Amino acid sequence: CASSQDRRGQGDYGYTF.

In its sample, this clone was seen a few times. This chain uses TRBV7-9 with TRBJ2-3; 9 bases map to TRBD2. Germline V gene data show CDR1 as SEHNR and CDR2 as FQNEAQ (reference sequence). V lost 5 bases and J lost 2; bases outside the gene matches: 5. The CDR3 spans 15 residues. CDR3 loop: CASSLGLASTDTQYF. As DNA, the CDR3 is TGTGCCAGCAGCCTGGGACTAGCTTCCACAGATACGCAGTATTTT.